This T cell receptor (beta chain) comes out of a study of blood T cell repertoires in COVID-19. About the study: The samples span acute and convalescent COVID-19 from the United States, Italy and Spain.

Everyone who took part was 18 to 89 years old, and they came from some 23 US areas. Categorization into cohorts depended on clinical history that participants reported. CDR1 is LGHNA, CDR2 YSLEER, per germline. The CDR3 covers 13 residues. Points on this clone: The junction departs from germline at one end; a sequencing error may be responsible. The same CDR3 can be traced to other DNA sequences in this sample.

Under the authors' procedure: Quantification of nucleated cells was approximated via reference gene primer amplification. Produced via immunoSEQ multiplex PCR; TCRdb's table is partial and in-frame only. V and J calls and clone size are copied from that table; D and trimming were computed from the DNA. The sample consists of some 250,000 clones, approximately 90% of them appearing once. V usage is TRBV4-3 and J usage is TRBJ2-7; a possible D gene is TRBD2 (6 bases). Sequencing used PBMCs or T cells enriched from blood (not recorded which). This clonotype was obtained from a man aged 35 to 55 who had recovered from COVID-19. The CDR3 reads CASSQDGGGEQYF. In DNA form, the CDR3 reads TGCGCCAGCAGTCAAGATGGGGGAGGCGAGCAGTACTTC.